The rows below give T cell receptor beta chains drawn from one sample of a study of blood T cell repertoires in COVID-19. Repertoires were generated with immunoSEQ multiplex PCR, while TCRdb's copy carries only in-frame clones and drops some. The table shows a few hundred thousand clones, with 80% to 90% occurring only once. The sample comprised peripheral blood. The receptors shown here come from a woman aged 40 to 50 who had recovered from COVID-19. Each CDR3 is given with its conserved first and last residue. Clone size is stated in some rows and not others, as once, few, many or a class when expanded.

V: TRBV6-2/TRBV6-3; size: once; CDR3: CASSYAIGPYGYTF
V: TRBV27; size: .; CDR3: CASSSGGPDYGYTF
V: TRBV6-2/TRBV6-3; size: .; CDR3: CASSASAGELFF
V: TRBV4-1; size: once; CDR3: CASSPGQSSNQPQHF
V: TRBV5-1; size: .; CDR3: CASSPVNRAEGPNEQFF
V: TRBV9; size: .; CDR3: CASSVDGLYAKEFF
V: TRBV18; size: .; CDR3: CASSPLQASMNTEAFF
V: TRBV4-3; size: .; CDR3: CASSQDPGQAYGYTF
V: TRBV5-5; size: .; CDR3: CASSLSLDGYTF
V: TRBV28; size: .; CDR3: CASIHPRGGNQPQHF
V: TRBV15; size: .; CDR3: CATSSVGVNTEAFF
V: TRBV6-5; size: .; CDR3: CASMAGRGYNEQFF
V: TRBV2; size: .; CDR3: CASERERGGNEQFF
V: TRBV10-3; size: .; CDR3: CAISGGPGNTIYF
V: TRBV5-4; size: .; CDR3: CASSSGRRELGNYGYTF
V: TRBV5-4; size: .; CDR3: CASSLDRVAVHEQYF
V: TRBV5-1; size: .; CDR3: CASSSGLAGNEQFF
V: TRBV5-3; size: .; CDR3: CARSRDTLSTGSGTDTQYF
V: TRBV19; size: once; CDR3: CASRDHGGAYEQYF
V: TRBV6-1; size: .; CDR3: CASSEPGFGQPQHF
V: TRBV6-2/TRBV6-3; size: .; CDR3: CASSYSAQGNEQFF
V: TRBV19; size: .; CDR3: CASSIPGVTEAFF
V: TRBV4-1; size: .; CDR3: CASSQVGRGMWELFF
V: TRBV7-9; size: .; CDR3: CASSSGTHANTGELFF
V: TRBV5-1; size: .; CDR3: CASSWASSGDTQYF
V: TRBV7-6; size: .; CDR3: CASSFRAPVETGEKLFF
V: TRBV28; size: .; CDR3: CASLGQSYGYTF
V: TRBV30; size: .; CDR3: CASSGTGGVSGQPQHF
V: TRBV7-9; size: .; CDR3: CASEAETYNEQFF
V: TRBV27; size: .; CDR3: CASSSPDRGFYGYTF
V: TRBV5-8; size: medium-sized; CDR3: CASSLRSGELFF
V: TRBV18; size: .; CDR3: CASSPTGTGNVGELFF
V: TRBV11-2; size: .; CDR3: CASKGWRDTGELFF
V: TRBV5-1; size: .; CDR3: CASSLDGTGWEKLFF
V: TRBV5-6; size: .; CDR3: CASSSWTGREAFF
V: TRBV27; size: .; CDR3: CASSPARLAGTDTQYF
V: TRBV9; size: .; CDR3: CASSGPGTSGSGELFF
V: TRBV29-1; size: .; CDR3: CSVGEGTGFEQFF
V: TRBV2; size: .; CDR3: CASTLRGTGFGYTF
V: TRBV14; size: .; CDR3: CASSQDKLGQGTYEQYF
V: TRBV10-3; size: .; CDR3: CAISSSGGRTGSTDTQYF
V: TRBV7-3; size: .; CDR3: CASSRTANTEAFF
V: TRBV5-1; size: few; CDR3: CASSRDRVNSPLHF
V: TRBV7-9; size: .; CDR3: CASSPRDPGVVETQYF
V: TRBV5-1; size: .; CDR3: CASSLQDTQYF
V: TRBV5-1; size: .; CDR3: CASSSTLAGGNEQFF
V: TRBV27; size: .; CDR3: CASSLSSTNQPQHF